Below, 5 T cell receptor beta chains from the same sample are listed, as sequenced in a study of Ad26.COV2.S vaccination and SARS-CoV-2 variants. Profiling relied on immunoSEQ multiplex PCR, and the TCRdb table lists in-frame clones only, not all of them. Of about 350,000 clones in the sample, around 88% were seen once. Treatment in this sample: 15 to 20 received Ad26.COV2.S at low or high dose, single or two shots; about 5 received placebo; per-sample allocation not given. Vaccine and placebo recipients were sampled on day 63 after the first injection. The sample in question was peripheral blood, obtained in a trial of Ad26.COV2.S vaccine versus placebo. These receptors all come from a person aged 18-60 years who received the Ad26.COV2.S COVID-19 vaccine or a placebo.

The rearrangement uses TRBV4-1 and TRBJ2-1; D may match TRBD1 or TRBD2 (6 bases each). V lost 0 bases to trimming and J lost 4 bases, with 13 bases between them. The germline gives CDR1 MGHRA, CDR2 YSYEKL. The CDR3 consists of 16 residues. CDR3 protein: CASSQDGGTTYNEQFF. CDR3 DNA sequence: TGCGCCAGCAGCCAAGATGGGGGGACAACTTACAATGAGCAGTTCTTC.

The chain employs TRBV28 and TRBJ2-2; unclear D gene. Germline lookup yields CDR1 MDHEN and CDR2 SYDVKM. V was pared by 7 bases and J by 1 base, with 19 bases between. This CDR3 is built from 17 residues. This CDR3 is CASTRRVRDRNTGELFF. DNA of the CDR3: TGTGCCAGCACCCGTAGGGTTAGGGATCGGAACACCGGGGAGCTGTTTTTT. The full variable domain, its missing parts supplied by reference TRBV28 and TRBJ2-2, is DVKVTQSSRYLVKRTGEKVFLECVQDMDHENMFWYRQDPGLGLRLIYFSYDVKMKEKGDIPEGYSVSREKKERFSLILESASTNQTSMYLCASTRRVRDRNTGELFFGEGSRLTVL.

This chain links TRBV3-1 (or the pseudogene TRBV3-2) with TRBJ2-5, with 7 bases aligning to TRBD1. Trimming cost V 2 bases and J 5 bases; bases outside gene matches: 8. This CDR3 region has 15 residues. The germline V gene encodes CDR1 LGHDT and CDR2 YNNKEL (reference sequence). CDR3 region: CASSQIGGGLETQYF. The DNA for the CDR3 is TGTGCCAGCAGCCAAATAGGGGGCGGCTTGGAGACCCAGTACTTC.

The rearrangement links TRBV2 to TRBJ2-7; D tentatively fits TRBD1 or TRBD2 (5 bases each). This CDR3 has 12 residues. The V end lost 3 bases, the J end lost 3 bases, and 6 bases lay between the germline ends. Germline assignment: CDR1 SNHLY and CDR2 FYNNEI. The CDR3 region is CASSDGGYEQYF. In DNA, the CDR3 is TGTGCCAGCAGTGATGGGGGCTACGAGCAGTACTTC.

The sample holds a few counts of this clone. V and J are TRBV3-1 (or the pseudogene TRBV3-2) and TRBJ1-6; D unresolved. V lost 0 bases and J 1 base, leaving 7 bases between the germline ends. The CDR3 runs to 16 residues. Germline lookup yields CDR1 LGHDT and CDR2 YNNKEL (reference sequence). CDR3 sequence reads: CASSQDRRSYNSPLHF. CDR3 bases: TGTGCCAGCAGCCAAGATCGCCGGTCCTATAATTCACCCCTCCACTTT.